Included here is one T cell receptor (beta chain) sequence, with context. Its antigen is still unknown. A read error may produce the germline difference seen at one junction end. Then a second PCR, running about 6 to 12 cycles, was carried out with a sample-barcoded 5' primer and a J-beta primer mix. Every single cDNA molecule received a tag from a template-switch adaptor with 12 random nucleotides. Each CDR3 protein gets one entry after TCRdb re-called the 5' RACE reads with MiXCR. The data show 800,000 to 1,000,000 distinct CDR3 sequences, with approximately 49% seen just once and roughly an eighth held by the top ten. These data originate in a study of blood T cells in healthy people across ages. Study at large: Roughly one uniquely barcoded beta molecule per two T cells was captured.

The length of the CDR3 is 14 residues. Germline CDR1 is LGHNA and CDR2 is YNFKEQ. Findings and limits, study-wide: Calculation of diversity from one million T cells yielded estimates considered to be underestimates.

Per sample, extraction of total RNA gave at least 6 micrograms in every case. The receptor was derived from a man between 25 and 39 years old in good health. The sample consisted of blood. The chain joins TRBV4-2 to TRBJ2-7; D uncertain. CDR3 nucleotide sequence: TGTACCAGCAGCCAACCCTCGGAGACCTACGAGCAGTACTTC. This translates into CTSSQPSETYEQYF.